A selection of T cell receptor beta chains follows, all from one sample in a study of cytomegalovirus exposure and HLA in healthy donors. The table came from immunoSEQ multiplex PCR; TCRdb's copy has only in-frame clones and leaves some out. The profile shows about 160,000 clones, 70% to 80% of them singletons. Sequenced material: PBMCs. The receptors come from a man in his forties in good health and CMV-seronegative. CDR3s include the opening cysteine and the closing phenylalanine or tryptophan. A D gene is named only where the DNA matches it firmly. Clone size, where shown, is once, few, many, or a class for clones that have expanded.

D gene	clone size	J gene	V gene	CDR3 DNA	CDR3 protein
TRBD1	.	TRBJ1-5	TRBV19	TGTGCCAGTAGGACAGGGGGCACTAATCAGCCCCAGCATTTT	CASRTGGTNQPQHF
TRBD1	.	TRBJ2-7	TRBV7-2	TGTGCCAGCAGCTTAGGGACAGGGCCCGACGAGCAGTACTTC	CASSLGTGPDEQYF
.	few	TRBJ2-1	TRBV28	.	CASILGQGYNEQFF
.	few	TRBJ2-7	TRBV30	TGTGCCTGGAAAAGCGGCCCCTACGAGCAGTACTTC	CAWKSGPYEQYF
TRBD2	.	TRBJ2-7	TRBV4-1	TGTGCCAGCAGCCAAGGAGGGCTAGCGGGATTCTACGAGCAGTACTTC	CASSQGGLAGFYEQYF
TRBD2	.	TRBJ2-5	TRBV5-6	TGTGCCAGCAGCTCCCCTAGCGGGAGGGAAGAGACCCAGTACTTC	CASSSPSGREETQYF
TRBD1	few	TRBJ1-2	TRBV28	TGTGCCAGCAGTTCCGGGACAGGGGTTCACGGCTACACCTTC	CASSSGTGVHGYTF
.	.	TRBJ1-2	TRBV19	TGTGCCAGTAGTACGGCCGGCAGGGCCGCTGGTGGCTACACCTTC	CASSTAGRAAGGYTF
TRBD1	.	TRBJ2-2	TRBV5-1	TGCGCCAGCAGCTTAGACAGGGCCACCGGGGAGCTGTTTTTT	CASSLDRATGELFF
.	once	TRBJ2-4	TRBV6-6	TGTGCCAGCAGTTCGGCACAGGGAAAGGGGGACATTCAGTACTTC	CASSSAQGKGDIQYF
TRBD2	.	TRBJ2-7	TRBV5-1	TGCGCCAGCACATTAGGGGCTAGCGGGAGTAGAGGCTACGAGCAGTACTTC	CASTLGASGSRGYEQYF
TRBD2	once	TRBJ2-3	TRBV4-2	TGTGCCAGCAGCCAGAGTAGCGGGAACACAGATACGCAGTATTTT	CASSQSSGNTDTQYF
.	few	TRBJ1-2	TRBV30	TGTGCCTGGCTTAAACAGAGAGCTAACTATGGCTACACCTTC	CAWLKQRANYGYTF
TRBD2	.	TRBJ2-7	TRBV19	TGTGCCAGTAGTACCTTGGCGGGAGTCGGCGAGCAGTACTTC	CASSTLAGVGEQYF
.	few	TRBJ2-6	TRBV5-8	TGTGCCAGCAGCTTGGTGGTCTCTGGGGCCAACGGCCTGACTTTC	CASSLVVSGANGLTF
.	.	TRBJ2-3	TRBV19	TGTGCCAGTAGTAACAGAGCTAGCACAGATACGCAGTATTTT	CASSNRASTDTQYF
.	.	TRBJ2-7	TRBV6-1	TGTGCCACGGATGTAGCATACGAGCAGTACTTC	CATDVAYEQYF
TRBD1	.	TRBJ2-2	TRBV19	TGTGCCAGTACTCACGAGGGGGCCCTCACCGGGGAGCTGTTTTTT	CASTHEGALTGELFF
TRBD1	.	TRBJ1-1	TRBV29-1	TGCAGCGTTGGGACAGGAGTGAACACTGAAGCTTTCTTT	CSVGTGVNTEAFF
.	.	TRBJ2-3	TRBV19	TGTGCCAGTAGACCAGGGGTTAGCACAGATACGCAGTATTTT	CASRPGVSTDTQYF
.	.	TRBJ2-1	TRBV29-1	TGCAGCGCGGTGGGGCAGGGCTGGAATGAGCAGTTCTTC	CSAVGQGWNEQFF
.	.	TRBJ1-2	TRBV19	TGTGCCATTCCCTGGGGAGGTTGTGGCACCTTC	CAIPWGGCGTF
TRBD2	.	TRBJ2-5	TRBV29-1	TGCAGCGTTGAAAGTGCGGGAGGACCTCAAGAGACCCAGTACTTC	CSVESAGGPQETQYF
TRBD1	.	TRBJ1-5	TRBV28	TGTGCCAGCACCCTTGACAGGGGCAATCAGCCCCAGCATTTT	CASTLDRGNQPQHF
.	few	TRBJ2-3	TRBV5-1	TGCGCCAGCAGCTTGGGCGGACTGGGCACAGATACGCAGTATTTT	CASSLGGLGTDTQYF
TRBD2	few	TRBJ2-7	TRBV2	TGTGCCAGCAGTGAATGGCTAGCGGGGGCCTACGAGCAGTACTTC	CASSEWLAGAYEQYF
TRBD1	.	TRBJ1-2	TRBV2	TGTGCCAGCAAATCGTACAGGGGAAACTATGGCTACACCTTC	CASKSYRGNYGYTF
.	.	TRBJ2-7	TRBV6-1	TGTGCCAGCAGTGAAGTTGGTAGTGACGAGCAGTACTTC	CASSEVGSDEQYF
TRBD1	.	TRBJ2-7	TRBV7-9	TGTGCCAGCAGCTCCCCGGGACAGCCCTACGAGCAGTACTTC	CASSSPGQPYEQYF
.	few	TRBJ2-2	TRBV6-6	TGTGCCAGCTTACAGGAGGAGCTGTTTTTT	CASLQEELFF
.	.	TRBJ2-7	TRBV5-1	TGCGCCAGCAGCCCCGCGACAGCCTACGAGCAGTACTTC	CASSPATAYEQYF
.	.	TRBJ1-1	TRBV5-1	TGCGCCAGCAGGCCAGGGGACACTGAAGCTTTCTTT	CASRPGDTEAFF
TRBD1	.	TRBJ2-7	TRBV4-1	TGCGCCAGCAGCATCCGGGACAGGGCAGGCGAGCAGTACTTC	CASSIRDRAGEQYF
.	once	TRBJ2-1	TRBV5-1	TGCGCCAGCAGCATAGGACAGAACAATGAGCAGTTCTTC	CASSIGQNNEQFF
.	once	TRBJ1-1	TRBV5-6	TGTGCCAGCAGCTTGGGCTTGCGGGGGGTACACACTGAAGCTTTCTTT	CASSLGLRGVHTEAFF
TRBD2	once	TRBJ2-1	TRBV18	TGTGCCAGCTCACCAAGGACTAGCGGGGGCCTCTACAATGAGCAGTTCTTC	CASSPRTSGGLYNEQFF
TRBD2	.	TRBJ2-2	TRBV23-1	TGCGCCAGCAGCCAATCTGGGACTACCACCGGGGAGCTGTTTTTT	CASSQSGTTTGELFF
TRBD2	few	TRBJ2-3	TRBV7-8	TGTGCCAGCAGCGCAGACGCTAGCGGGAGTGACACAGATACGCAGTATTTT	CASSADASGSDTDTQYF